Detailed here is one T cell receptor beta chain. Its antigen is not identified. The data are from a study of post-analysis software for immune sequencing data. Regarding the study as a whole: Compared against controls, patients with multiple sclerosis displayed significantly lower normalized Chao1 diversity. Four to six TRBV segments were significantly more frequent in patients than in controls. TRBV5-6, TRBV5-1 and TRBV20-1 were among these segments. Same-batch preparations were strongly co-clustered by F measure.

Germline values: CDR1 SGHDN, CDR2 FVKESK. The CDR3 covers 17 residues. Trimming removed 3 bases at V and 2 bases at J, with 17 bases between. Unique-molecular-identifier-tagged TCR beta cDNA libraries were used. TCRdb fed the PCR reads into MiXCR, producing one record per CDR3 protein. The sample has some 890,000 distinct CDR3 sequences, approximately 57% seen once. This receptor was identified in a girl aged 5 to 17 with multiple sclerosis. What was sequenced was blood. The chain employs TRBV14 and TRBJ2-1, with D tentatively TRBD1 (6 bases). The CDR3 nucleotides are TGTGCCAGCAGCCATAAAGGCACATGGGGGCCCTACAATGAGCAGTTCTTC. It yields the protein CASSHKGTWGPYNEQFF.